This passage covers 3 T cell receptor beta chains from one sample sequenced in a study of cytomegalovirus exposure and HLA in healthy donors. The PCR used 60 Vbeta and 13 Jbeta primers. The repertoire was sequenced with immunoSEQ multiplex PCR; TCRdb's copy has only in-frame clones and lacks some. The data show some 98,000 clones, roughly three quarters seen once. What was sequenced was PBMCs. Receptors originate from a man between 40 and 49 years old in good health and CMV-seronegative.

This clone occurred once. This chain joins TRBV5-1 and TRBJ1-2; D might be TRBD1 (6 bases). In germline, CDR1 is SGHRS, CDR2 YFSETQ. V was pared by 0 bases and J by 4 bases, with 10 bases between. The CDR3 totals 14 residues. DNA of the CDR3: TGCGCCAGCAGCTTGGACAGGGAGGGCTATGGCTACACCTTC. Its translation: CASSLDREGYGYTF.

This clone appeared a few times. The chain joins TRBV9 to TRBJ2-7; 8 bases are shared with TRBD2. The junction had 7 bases not matched to a gene; V was cut back by 0 bases and J by 5 bases. Looked up from germline, CDR1 is SGDLS and CDR2 is YYNGEE. The CDR3 extends over 15 amino acids. DNA of the CDR3: TGTGCCAGCAGCGTAGCAGCGGGGGTCCCCCACGAGCAGTACTTC. Translating it yields CASSVAAGVPHEQYF. Using reference TRBV9 and TRBJ2-7 for the parts outside the CDR3, the full variable domain is DSGVTQTPKHLITATGQRVTLRCSPRSGDLSVYWYQQSLDQGLQFLIQYYNGEERAKGNILERFSAQQFPDLHSELNLSSLELGDSALYFCASSVAAGVPHEQYFGPGTRLTVT.

The chain has TRBV6-1 and TRBJ2-4; a weak D match, TRBD1 (6 bases). V was clipped by 10 bases and J by 5 bases, with 18 bases between them. This CDR3 has 14 amino acids. CDR1 and CDR2 from the germline V gene are MNHNS and SASEGT. CDR3 in DNA: TGTGCCATCCGGAACAGGGCCGGGGAAAACATTCAGTACTTC. It translates to CAIRNRAGENIQYF.